This T cell receptor (beta chain) was retrieved from a study of blood T cell repertoires in COVID-19 (dated by TCRdb to 2018 to 2020). For the wider study: The collaborator samples originated in the United States, Italy and Spain and spanned the acute and convalescent phases of COVID-19. Where HLA class I and class II types were available, the types were taken from metadata supplied by the sample provider, not from assay-based typing. Subjects who had been exposed to COVID-19, were actively infected with it, or had recovered from it provided the deeply sampled blood TCRbeta repertoires that made up the dataset. The samples were drawn from two sources: the first 160 participants of the ongoing ImmuneRACE study, and 1,000 to 1,500 subjects contributed by 6 global collaborators. The repertoires were made available in a free public database intended to serve as a resource for research on the immune response to SARS-CoV-2. A de-identified subject ID, COVID-19 status, age in years and sex were almost always included in the sample metadata. The prospective study material was composed of cDNA or gDNA derived from T cells, B-cell-depleted T cells, or PBMCs. Overall study results and their limits: The quantity of clinical and demographic metadata differed by source and by participant and was supplied without curation.

The collaborating institutions used their own protocols to collect whole blood in K2EDTA tubes. For TCRbeta analysis, collaborators shipped samples as frozen whole blood, isolated PBMCs, or DNA extracted from either of those sample types. Sequences SGHTA (CDR1) and FQGNSA (CDR2) are obtained from the germline V gene. Spanning cysteine to phenylalanine, the CDR3 consists of 12 amino acids. The read is trimmed to its CDR3 DNA, 36 bases read in frame from base 1. Between the V and J ends, shortened by 4 bases and 10 bases respectively, the junction contains 8 bases. This clone showed up just once. Which antigen it targets is not known. No base qualities exist here, and no much larger clone lies one base off it. The immunoSEQ Assay, a bias-controlled multiplex PCR, was used to amplify TCRbeta CDR3 regions from genomic DNA. Regarding the original processing steps: Within the assay, amplification of reference gene primers was used to estimate how many nucleated cells each sample contained. To quantify the absolute abundance of each unique TCRbeta CDR3 rearrangement, sequence reads were collapsed and filtered. Productive Simpson clonality was computed per sample as the square root of Simpson's diversity index over productive rearrangements. TCRdb's version of the immuneACCESS table is confined to in-frame rearrangements and falls short of the full clone set. An unresolved V gene accounts for under half of the shortfall where checked; the remainder is of unknown origin. The DNA gave D and trimming, while V, J and clone size come from that table. The sample table holds some 78,000 clones, of which around 83% were seen once. The ten largest clonotypes hold 3.5% of the sample.

The sample was peripheral blood. Recombination connected TRBV7-2 to TRBJ1-6, with no confident D gene call. The receptor comes from a man in his fifties or sixties with acute or convalescent COVID-19. CDR3 loop: CASSSPSSPLHF. The bases read TGTGCCAGCAGCTCCCCATCCTCACCCCTCCACTTT.